This TCR beta chain came from a study of T-cell reconstitution after alpha-beta-depleted transplantation in children. CDR1 and CDR2 (germline): LGHDT, YNNKEL (reference sequence). With V trimmed by 4 bases and J by 13 bases, 8 bases remained unmatched. CDR3 length equals 12 residues. This clonotype turned up a few times. Preparation of the TCRbeta library was carried out with unique molecular identifiers. TCRdb re-called the PCR reads through MiXCR, storing one row per CDR3 protein. The data show about 350,000 distinct CDR3 sequences, about 14% seen once. This clonotype was obtained from a human donor who donated a stem cell graft to a child with Fanconi anemia. The sample here was PBMCs, taken from the stem cell graft. The chain recombines TRBV3-1 with TRBJ1-1, with 8 bases identical to TRBD1. For the CDR3, the DNA is TGTGCCAGCAGCCCTACAGGGGGGGGAGGTTTCTTT. It is translated as CASSPTGGGGFF.